There are a few counts of the clone carrying this T cell receptor beta chain. Its antigen is unknown. Sample time point: after neoadjuvant nivolumab, at surgical resection. Profiling relied on immunoSEQ multiplex PCR, and the TCRdb table lists in-frame clones only, not all of them. The sample records about 9,800 clones, about 61% being singletons. The data originate from a study of neoadjuvant anti-PD-1 for oral cavity cancer. Study summary: Before surgery, most patients got three to four biweekly 3 mg/kg nivolumab doses. Study observations and caveats: Only three patients per response group were TCR-analyzed; validation needed.

From germline, CDR1 is SEHNR and CDR2 FQNEAQ (reference sequence). The CDR3 totals 16 residues. Trimming removed 0 bases from V and 3 bases from J; junction bases left unmatched: 7. Sequenced here: PBMCs, sampled after nivolumab (anti-PD-1) treatment. The chain recombines TRBV7-9 with TRBJ2-5; 7 nucleotides match TRBD2. This receptor was taken from a person between 40 and 85 years old with oral cavity squamous cell carcinoma. The CDR3 DNA reads TGTGCCAGCAGCTTAGCTCGGCCCACTAGCGAAGAGACCCAGTACTTC. Translated, it gives CASSLARPTSEETQYF.